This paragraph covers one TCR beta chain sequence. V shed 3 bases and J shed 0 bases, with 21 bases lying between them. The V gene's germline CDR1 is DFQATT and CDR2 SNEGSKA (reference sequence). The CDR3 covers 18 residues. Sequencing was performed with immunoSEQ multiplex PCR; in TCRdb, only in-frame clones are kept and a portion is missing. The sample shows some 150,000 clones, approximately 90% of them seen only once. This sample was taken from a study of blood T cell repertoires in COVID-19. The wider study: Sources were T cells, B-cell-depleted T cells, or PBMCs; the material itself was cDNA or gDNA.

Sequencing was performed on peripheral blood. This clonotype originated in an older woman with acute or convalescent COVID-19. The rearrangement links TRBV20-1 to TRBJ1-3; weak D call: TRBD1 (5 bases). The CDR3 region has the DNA TGCAGTGCTAGTGGCAGCAAACAGGCCCTCTACTCTGGAAACACCATATATTTT. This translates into CSASGSKQALYSGNTIYF.